This is a list of T cell receptor beta chains from one sample in a study of cytomegalovirus exposure and HLA in healthy donors. This table comes from immunoSEQ multiplex PCR, and its TCRdb copy is limited to in-frame clones, with some not included. The sample yields some 210,000 clones, over 80% seen once. Sequenced input: PBMCs. The source of these receptors is a woman younger than 35 in good health and CMV-seronegative. Each CDR3 is given with its conserved first and last residue. Each record gives: CDR3 DNA, CDR3 protein, clone size, V gene, D gene, J gene. A D gene is named only where the DNA matches it firmly. Size is stated for part of the rows, as once, few or many counts, or as a class when the clone is expanded.

cdr3_nt: TGCGCCAGCAGTGCAGGGCCAGACGATGAGCAGTTCTTC
cdr3_aa: CASSAGPDDEQFF
clone_size: NA
v_call: TRBV10-1
d_call: NA
j_call: TRBJ2-1

cdr3_nt: TGTGCCTGGAGTGCCTTGAGGGACAGGGAGACCTTC
cdr3_aa: CAWSALRDRETF
clone_size: few
v_call: TRBV30
d_call: TRBD1
j_call: TRBJ1-2

cdr3_nt: TGTGCCAGCAGTGACAGGACCTACGAGCAGTACTTC
cdr3_aa: CASSDRTYEQYF
clone_size: NA
v_call: TRBV6-1
d_call: NA
j_call: TRBJ2-7

cdr3_nt: TGTGCCAGCAGTGGGGACAGAGAAAACATTCAGTACTTC
cdr3_aa: CASSGDRENIQYF
clone_size: NA
v_call: TRBV2
d_call: TRBD1
j_call: TRBJ2-4

cdr3_nt: TGTGCCAGCAGTGAAGATGGGGCAGGTCAGCCCCAGCATTTT
cdr3_aa: CASSEDGAGQPQHF
clone_size: NA
v_call: TRBV2
d_call: NA
j_call: TRBJ1-5

cdr3_nt: TGTGCCACCAGCTACTTCACTGGCTCCTGGGATGAGCAGTTCTTC
cdr3_aa: CATSYFTGSWDEQFF
clone_size: NA
v_call: TRBV15
d_call: NA
j_call: TRBJ2-1

cdr3_nt: TGTGCCAGCGGTGAGGGCTTGGGCAATGAGCAGTTCTTC
cdr3_aa: CASGEGLGNEQFF
clone_size: NA
v_call: TRBV9
d_call: NA
j_call: TRBJ2-1

cdr3_nt: TGTGCCAGCAGCCCACAGAAACGGGACAGGGGTAACACCGGGGAGCTGTTTTTT
cdr3_aa: CASSPQKRDRGNTGELFF
clone_size: NA
v_call: TRBV5-6
d_call: TRBD1
j_call: TRBJ2-2

cdr3_nt: TGTGCCAGCAGCCCCCCATGGGGAGAAAACACTGAAGCTTTCTTT
cdr3_aa: CASSPPWGENTEAFF
clone_size: NA
v_call: TRBV9
d_call: NA
j_call: TRBJ1-1

cdr3_nt: TGTGCCAGCAGTTCGTTGACAGGGAGCACCGGGGAGCTGTTTTTT
cdr3_aa: CASSSLTGSTGELFF
clone_size: NA
v_call: TRBV6-5
d_call: TRBD1
j_call: TRBJ2-2

cdr3_nt: TGTGCCAGCTCACTGTCCAGGGTTTCTACCTACGAGCAGTACTTC
cdr3_aa: CASSLSRVSTYEQYF
clone_size: NA
v_call: TRBV18
d_call: NA
j_call: TRBJ2-7

cdr3_nt: TGTGCCAGCAGGCTAACATCCTATGGCTACACCTTC
cdr3_aa: CASRLTSYGYTF
clone_size: NA
v_call: TRBV28
d_call: NA
j_call: TRBJ1-2

cdr3_nt: TGTGCCAGCAGAGGGGAGGAGAAACTGTTTTTT
cdr3_aa: CASRGEEKLFF
clone_size: NA
v_call: TRBV6-5
d_call: NA
j_call: TRBJ1-4

cdr3_nt: TGTGCCAGCAGTTTACGAGAGGGAGAAAAACTGTTTTTT
cdr3_aa: CASSLREGEKLFF
clone_size: NA
v_call: TRBV27
d_call: NA
j_call: TRBJ1-4

cdr3_nt: TGTGCCAGCAGCGTACGACAGGTGATGAACACTGAAGCTTTCTTT
cdr3_aa: CASSVRQVMNTEAFF
clone_size: NA
v_call: TRBV7-8
d_call: NA
j_call: TRBJ1-1

cdr3_nt: TGTGCCAGCAGCGCCGAGGGGGAGACCCAGTACTTC
cdr3_aa: CASSAEGETQYF
clone_size: NA
v_call: TRBV9
d_call: NA
j_call: TRBJ2-5

cdr3_nt: TGTGCCAGCAGTGAAAGTAAAATACTCGAAAAACTGTTTTTT
cdr3_aa: CASSESKILEKLFF
clone_size: NA
v_call: TRBV2
d_call: NA
j_call: TRBJ1-4

cdr3_nt: TGTGCCAGCAGCTTAGGTGGGGAGCCAGGCTACACCTTC
cdr3_aa: CASSLGGEPGYTF
clone_size: once
v_call: TRBV11-2
d_call: NA
j_call: TRBJ1-2

cdr3_nt: TGTGCTAGTGGTTTGCCGTGGACTAGCGGGGGCCGAGGGGAGCAGTTCTTC
cdr3_aa: CASGLPWTSGGRGEQFF
clone_size: NA
v_call: TRBV12-5
d_call: TRBD2
j_call: TRBJ2-1

cdr3_nt: TGTGCCAGCAAACTGGGACAGCCGAACACTGAAGCTTTCTTT
cdr3_aa: CASKLGQPNTEAFF
clone_size: NA
v_call: TRBV6-5
d_call: TRBD1
j_call: TRBJ1-1

cdr3_nt: TGCGCCAGCAGCCAGGCCGGGACCGGCTCCTACAATGAGCAGTTCTTC
cdr3_aa: CASSQAGTGSYNEQFF
clone_size: NA
v_call: TRBV4-1
d_call: NA
j_call: TRBJ2-1

cdr3_nt: TGTGCCAGCAGTGAAGAAGGTTTTAGCAATCAGCCCCAGCATTTT
cdr3_aa: CASSEEGFSNQPQHF
clone_size: NA
v_call: TRBV2
d_call: NA
j_call: TRBJ1-5

cdr3_nt: TGTGCCAGCAGTCTTGAACTTAGCACAGATACGCAGTATTTT
cdr3_aa: CASSLELSTDTQYF
clone_size: NA
v_call: TRBV27
d_call: NA
j_call: TRBJ2-3

cdr3_nt: TGTGCCAGCAGCTCTTACCTGGGGCTAGCGGAGGACAATGAGCAGTTCTTC
cdr3_aa: CASSSYLGLAEDNEQFF
clone_size: once
v_call: TRBV11-3
d_call: TRBD2
j_call: TRBJ2-1

cdr3_nt: TGTGCCAGTAGTATAAGATCGGGGAGGGAGCAGTACTTC
cdr3_aa: CASSIRSGREQYF
clone_size: NA
v_call: TRBV19
d_call: NA
j_call: TRBJ2-7